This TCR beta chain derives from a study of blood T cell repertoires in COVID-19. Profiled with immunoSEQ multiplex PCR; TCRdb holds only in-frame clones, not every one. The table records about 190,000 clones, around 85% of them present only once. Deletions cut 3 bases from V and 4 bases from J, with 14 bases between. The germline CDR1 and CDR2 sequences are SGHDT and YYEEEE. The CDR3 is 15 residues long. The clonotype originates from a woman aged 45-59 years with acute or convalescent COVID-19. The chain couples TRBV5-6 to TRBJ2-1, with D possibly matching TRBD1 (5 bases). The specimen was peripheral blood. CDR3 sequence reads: CASSSLWAGYNEQFF. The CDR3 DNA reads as TGTGCCAGCAGCTCACTGTGGGCAGGGTACAATGAGCAGTTCTTC. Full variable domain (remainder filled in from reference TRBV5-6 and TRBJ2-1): DAGVTQSPTHLIKTRGQQVTLRCSPKSGHDTVSWYQQALGQGPQFIFQYYEEEERQRGNFPDRFSGHQFPNYSSELNVNALLLGDSALYLCASSSLWAGYNEQFFGPGTRLTVL.